This T cell receptor (beta chain) stems from a study of blood T cell repertoires in COVID-19. On the study more broadly: Both acute and convalescent COVID-19 samples were obtained from the United States, Italy and Spain.

The authors' processing: Estimation of nucleated cell counts relied on the amplification of reference gene primers. The method was immunoSEQ multiplex PCR; TCRdb's version includes in-frame clones alone and lacks a portion of them. The V and J calls and clone size come from that table; D and trimming were worked out from the DNA. The sample consists of more than 65,000 clones, around four fifths of them appearing once. CDR1 and CDR2 from the germline V gene are SGHRS and YFSETQ. V lost 2 bases to trimming and J lost 2 bases; unmatched junction nucleotides: 6. The CDR3 runs to 16 residues. The gene calls are TRBV5-1 and TRBJ2-1, with 8 bases that match TRBD2. This receptor was obtained from a woman in her forties or fifties with acute or convalescent COVID-19. Material: peripheral blood. This chain's CDR3 is CASSFGSGSPYNEQFF. CDR3 in DNA: TGCGCCAGCAGCTTCGGGAGCGGGAGTCCCTACAATGAGCAGTTCTTC.